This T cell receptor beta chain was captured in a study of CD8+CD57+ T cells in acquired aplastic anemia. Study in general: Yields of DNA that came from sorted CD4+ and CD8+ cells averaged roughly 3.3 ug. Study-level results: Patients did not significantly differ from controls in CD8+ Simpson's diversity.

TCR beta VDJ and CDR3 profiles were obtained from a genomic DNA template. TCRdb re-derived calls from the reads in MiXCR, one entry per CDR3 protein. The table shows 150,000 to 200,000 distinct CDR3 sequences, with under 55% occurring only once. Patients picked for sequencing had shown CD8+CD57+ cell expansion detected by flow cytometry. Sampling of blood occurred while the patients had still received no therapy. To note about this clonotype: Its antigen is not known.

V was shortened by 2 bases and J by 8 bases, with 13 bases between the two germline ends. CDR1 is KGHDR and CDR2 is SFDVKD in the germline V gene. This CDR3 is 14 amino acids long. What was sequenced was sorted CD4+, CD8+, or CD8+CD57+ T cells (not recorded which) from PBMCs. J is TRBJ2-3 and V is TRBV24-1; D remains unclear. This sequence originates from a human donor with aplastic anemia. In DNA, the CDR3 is TGTGCCACCAGTGATTCTATGGTTCAGGTTACGCAGTATTTT. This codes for CATSDSMVQVTQYF.